This T cell receptor beta chain was recorded in a study of T cell clusters in autoimmune cytopenias. In the study overall: The median distinct TRB clonotype count was about 2,400 per sample, from a median around 49,000 reads. Regarding the study as a whole: Compared with active autoimmune hepatitis patients, healthy donors showed roughly 3-fold more exclusive TRB clusters.

Frequency places this clonotype as medium-sized. The antigen remains undetermined. Some 34,000 genome equivalents of blood DNA were amplified for TRB. One tube held mixed TRB-A and TRB-B primer pools for touch-down PCR. Reanalyzing the multiplex PCR reads, TCRdb keeps one entry per CDR3 protein, without DNA. The table lists 450 to 700 distinct CDR3 sequences. The CDR3 runs 16 residues. Germline values: CDR1 MGHRA, CDR2 YSYEKL. This same sample was also part of a study on T cell repertoires in aging, cancer and after chemotherapy. From that report: Paired samples before and after chemotherapy came from chronic lymphocytic leukemia patients on fludarabine- or bendamustine-based regimens.

Input material: peripheral blood. The sequence derives from a human donor with chronic lymphocytic leukemia. The chain combines TRBV4-1 with TRBJ2-1; lacking DNA, the TRBD2 call made by TCRdb goes unchecked. The CDR3 reads CASSTLRGRDDNEQFF.